Below are 21 T cell receptor beta chains sequenced from a single sample in a study of T cell repertoires in cytomegalovirus infection. TCRdb called the reads again in MiXCR, with one record for every CDR3 protein. Of around 300,000 distinct CDR3 sequences in the sample, about 20% are singletons; the top ten hold approximately 19%. Antigens of these TCRs are unknown. The sample consisted of cultured PBMCs, taken from culture after CMV antigen stimulation. The receptors stem from a human donor in good health (CMV status not recorded). Some clones in this sample may be carry-over from other donors' samples.

The rearrangement joins TRBV20-1 to TRBJ1-4, with D tentatively TRBD1 (5 bases). Per germline, CDR1 DFQATT and CDR2 SNEGSKA (reference sequence). This CDR3 region has 13 residues. V was shortened by 5 bases and J by 8 bases, with 15 bases between the two germline ends. The CDR3 protein is CSAEDGGGEKLFF. In DNA form, the CDR3 reads TGCAGTGCTGAGGATGGGGGGGGGGAAAAACTGTTTTTT.

This clonotype came up many times. The V and J genes are TRBV7-2 and TRBJ2-4; TRBD2 might be the D (7 bases). V was cut by 0 bases and J by 8 bases, with 17 bases left in between. From germline, CDR1 is SGHTA and CDR2 FQGNSA. CDR3 length: 16 amino acids. Written as DNA, the CDR3 is TGTGCCAGCAGCTTAGCAGGGGGGGGCAGGGAGGACATTCAGTACTTC. This sequence encodes CASSLAGGGREDIQYF. The whole variable domain, remainder taken from reference TRBV7-2 and TRBJ2-4, is GAGVSQSPSNKVTEKGKDVELRCDPISGHTALYWYRQSLGQGLEFLIYFQGNSAPDKSGLPSDRFSAERTGGSVSTLTIQRTQQEDSAVYLCASSLAGGGREDIQYFGAGTRLSVL.

This chain joins TRBV7-8 and TRBJ1-6, with D tentatively TRBD1 (5 bases). This CDR3 has 16 amino acids. Germline assignment: CDR1 SGHVS and CDR2 FQNEAQ. The ends were cut back, 3 bases at V and 0 bases at J, with 9 bases in the middle. The CDR3 DNA reads TGTGCCAGCAGCTTTATGAGGGGCTCCTATAATTCACCCCTCCACTTT. Its translation: CASSFMRGSYNSPLHF.

This rearrangement joins TRBV2 to TRBJ2-1; D call uncertain. Deletions cut 6 bases from V and 6 bases from J, with 15 bases between. Germline CDR1 is SNHLY and CDR2 is FYNNEI. This CDR3 comprises 14 residues. CDR3 loop: CASSQIYSFNEQFF. The CDR3 DNA reads TGTGCCAGCAGCCAAATCTACAGTTTCAATGAGCAGTTCTTC.

The chain employs TRBV6-1 and TRBJ2-1, with D possibly matching TRBD1 (5 bases). V lost 5 bases and J lost 4, with 24 bases in between. The germline V gene encodes CDR1 MNHNS and CDR2 SASEGT. This CDR3 comprises 18 residues. The CDR3 region is CASSSRIGADMIYNEQFF. The CDR3 coding sequence is TGTGCCAGCAGTTCCCGCATTGGGGCAGATATGATTTACAATGAGCAGTTCTTC.

The sample holds many counts of this clonotype. This chain connects TRBV11-2 to TRBJ2-5; D uncertain. CDR1 and CDR2 (germline): SGHAT, FQNNGV. V lost 3 bases and J lost 1, with 12 bases in between. CDR3 length equals 15 residues. CDR3 region: CASSFSTASQETQYF. The CDR3 DNA follows: TGTGCCAGCAGCTTTTCCACTGCGTCCCAAGAGACCCAGTACTTC.

This clonotype showed up just a few times. V and J are TRBV12-5 and TRBJ2-1, with 9 bases matching TRBD2. The junction had 2 bases not matched to a gene; V was cut back by 5 bases and J by 0 bases. Per germline, CDR1 LGHNT and CDR2 FRNRAP. The CDR3 consists of 15 residues. The CDR3 sequence is CASGPGLASYNEQFF. CDR3 bases: TGTGCTAGTGGTCCGGGACTAGCCTCCTACAATGAGCAGTTCTTC.

Ten or more counts support this clonotype. The chain is built from TRBV7-2 and TRBJ2-5; possibly TRBD1 for D (6 bases). Germline V CDR1 and CDR2: SGHTA, FQGNSA. V was trimmed by 5 bases and J by 2 bases, leaving 12 bases between them. CDR3 length: 14 amino acids. The CDR3 sequence: CASSHGQRQETQYF. In nucleotides, the CDR3 is TGTGCCAGCAGCCACGGACAGAGACAAGAGACCCAGTACTTC.

This clonotype has at least ten counts. The V and J genes are TRBV7-2 and TRBJ1-3, with 10 bases that match TRBD1. Trimming removed 6 bases from V and 5 bases from J; junction bases left unmatched: 10. This CDR3 comprises 16 residues. The germline V gene encodes CDR1 SGHTA and CDR2 FQGNSA. In DNA, the CDR3 is TGTGCCAGCAGTCCGATTGACAGGGGGCGCAGAAACACCATATATTTT. Protein product: CASSPIDRGRRNTIYF.

The table lists this clonotype with a few counts. The CDR3 sequence is CASSGSSRGAYEQYF. The DNA of the CDR3 is TGTGCCAGCAGTGGTTCTAGCCGCGGCGCCTACGAGCAGTACTTC. The chain employs TRBV6-6 and TRBJ2-7; D is possibly TRBD2 (5 bases). From germline, CDR1 is MNHNY and CDR2 SVGAGI (reference sequence). The V and J ends lost 5 bases and 2 bases respectively, with 16 bases between them. The CDR3 extends over 15 amino acids.

This clonotype appeared many times. The chain is built from TRBV7-2 and TRBJ2-3; 8 nucleotides align to TRBD1. Germline V gene data show CDR1 as SGHTA and CDR2 as FQGNSA. With 2 bases clipped from V and 6 bases from J, the junction kept 4 bases outside the gene matches. The CDR3 consists of 14 residues. The CDR3 region has the DNA TGTGCCAGCAGCTTACACAGGGGGGAGGATACGCAGTATTTT. Protein sequence: CASSLHRGEDTQYF.

In its sample, this clonotype was seen many times. The rearrangement joins TRBV7-2 to TRBJ2-1; D is possibly TRBD1 or TRBD2 (5 bases each). The CDR3 is 14 amino acids. Germline CDR1 is SGHTA and CDR2 is FQGNSA. V was trimmed by 5 bases and J by 10 bases, leaving 18 bases between them. The CDR3 here is CASSLDRGEREQFF. CDR3 bases: TGTGCCAGCAGCCTGGATAGAGGGGAGCGGGAGCAGTTCTTC.

This clonotype came up many times. The rearrangement uses TRBV7-2 and TRBJ2-1, with TRBD2 matching over 8 bases. CDR3 length: 14 amino acids. The junction had 8 bases not matched to a gene; V was cut back by 4 bases and J by 9 bases. Germline CDR1 is SGHTA and CDR2 is FQGNSA. The CDR3 protein is CASSSSGGRPEQFF. In DNA form, the CDR3 reads TGTGCCAGCAGCTCGAGCGGCGGGAGGCCTGAGCAGTTCTTC.

The CDR3 nucleotides are TGTGCCAGCAGCTTACCCCTAGCGGGAGTTGTGGGCAATGAGCAGTTCTTC. Translation: CASSLPLAGVVGNEQFF. This sequence joins TRBV7-8 and TRBJ2-1, with TRBD2 matching 10 bases. Per germline, CDR1 SGHVS and CDR2 FQNEAQ. With 2 bases clipped from V and 6 bases from J, the junction kept 10 bases outside the gene matches. CDR3 size: 17 residues. The full variable domain, in which reference TRBV7-8 and TRBJ2-1 provide the parts outside the CDR3, is GAGVSQSPRYKVAKRGQDVALRCDPISGHVSLFWYQQALGQGPEFLTYFQNEAQLDKSGLPSDRFFAERPEGSVSTLKIQRTQQEDSAVYLCASSLPLAGVVGNEQFFGPGTRLTVL.

This clonotype was seen a few times. The chain is built from TRBV6-2 or TRBV6-3 and TRBJ2-1; D ambiguous. Germline V lookup: CDR1 MNHEY, CDR2 SVGEGT. The CDR3 spans 11 residues. With 5 bases removed from V and 12 bases from J, the gap between germline ends came to 11 bases. The CDR3 nucleotides are TGTGCCAGCAGTCAGCGTTTTGGGCAGTTCTTC. The encoded protein is CASSQRFGQFF.

This chain joins TRBV7-2 and TRBJ2-3; unclear D gene. Trimming shortened V by 1 base and J by 3 bases, and 11 bases separated the two germline ends. This CDR3 has 15 residues. The germline CDR1 and CDR2 sequences are SGHTA and FQGNSA. The CDR3 coding sequence is TGTGCCAGCAGCTTAGAAGGCAGGCCGACAGATACGCAGTATTTT. Protein product: CASSLEGRPTDTQYF.

This clonotype was seen many times. The chain recombines TRBV18 with TRBJ2-3; 7 bases map to TRBD2. The CDR3 is made up of 18 amino acids. The germline V gene encodes CDR1 KGHSH and CDR2 LQKENI. V was clipped by 1 base and J by 0 bases; unmatched bases: 10. This CDR3 is CASSPLRGRLWSTDTQYF. CDR3 coding DNA: TGTGCCAGCTCACCACTTCGCGGGAGACTATGGAGCACAGATACGCAGTATTTT.

The chain joins TRBV11-3 to TRBJ1-5; D not certain. The CDR3 loop spans 13 amino acids. Germline V gene sequence: CDR1 SGHNT, CDR2 YENEEA. The V gene lost 5 bases and the J gene lost 7 bases, with 12 bases spanning the gap. CDR3 DNA sequence: TGTGCCAGCAGCCCAGGCGGAGAACAGCCCCAGCATTTT. Translating gives CASSPGGEQPQHF.

In its sample, this clonotype was seen a few times. The V and J genes are TRBV12-5 and TRBJ1-1, with D possibly matching TRBD1 (5 bases). V was pared by 0 bases and J by 8 bases, with 22 bases between. The CDR3 extends over 17 amino acids. CDR1 LGHNT and CDR2 FRNRAP come from the germline V gene. The CDR3 sequence: CASGLVPGQVYFEEAFF. CDR3 sequence (DNA): TGTGCTAGTGGTTTGGTTCCCGGACAAGTATATTTTGAGGAAGCTTTCTTT. Full variable domain (outside the CDR3, taken from reference TRBV12-5 and TRBJ1-1): DARVTQTPRHKVTEMGQEVTMRCQPILGHNTVFWYRQTMMQGLELLAYFRNRAPLDDSGMPKDRFSAEMPDATLATLKIQPSEPRDSAVYFCASGLVPGQVYFEEAFFGQGTRLTVV.

This clonotype was picked up a small number of times. The genes are TRBV19 and TRBJ1-6; unclear D gene. The V and J ends lost 10 bases and 15 bases respectively, with 31 bases between them. The CDR3 consists of 16 residues. Germline CDR1 and CDR2: LNHDA and SQIVND (reference sequence). The CDR3 DNA follows: TGTGCCACCGGACCGAACGGAGCCGTCAATTCCGAATACCTCCACTTT. This translates into CATGPNGAVNSEYLHF.

This chain links TRBV12-3 or TRBV12-4 with TRBJ1-1; D ambiguous. V gave up 3 bases and J gave up 7 bases, with 9 bases separating them. This CDR3 is built from 12 residues. CDR3 loop: CASSLREVEAFF. Here the CDR3 DNA reads TGTGCCAGCAGTTTGCGGGAGGTTGAAGCTTTCTTT.